This TCR beta chain emerged from a study of blood T cell repertoires in COVID-19 (dated by TCRdb to about 2020). General notes on the study: Samples covering the acute and convalescent phases of COVID-19 were provided by collaborators in the United States, Italy and Spain. The material from the prospective study consisted of cDNA or gDNA derived from T cells, B-cell-depleted T cells, or PBMCs. Subjects who had been exposed to COVID-19, were actively infected with it, or had recovered from it provided the deeply sampled blood TCRbeta repertoires that made up the dataset. The repertoires were made available in a free public database intended to serve as a resource for research on the immune response to SARS-CoV-2. The samples were drawn from the first 160 participants of the ongoing ImmuneRACE study and from under 1,500 subjects provided by 6 global collaborators. Sample metadata almost always included a de-identified subject ID, COVID-19 status, age in years and sex. Where available, HLA class I and class II types were taken from metadata supplied by the sample provider and were not determined by assay-based typing. What the research found in general, with its limitations: How much clinical and demographic metadata was included differed by source and by participant, and the metadata was provided uncurated.

The immunoSEQ Assay, a bias-controlled multiplex PCR, was used to amplify TCRbeta CDR3 regions from genomic DNA. The authors' analysis ran thus. The number of nucleated cells in each sample was estimated by amplification of reference gene primers within the assay. To quantify the absolute abundance of each unique TCRbeta CDR3 rearrangement, sequence reads were collapsed and filtered. For each sample, productive Simpson clonality was calculated as the square root of Simpson's diversity index over productive rearrangements. Here the immuneACCESS table is served through TCRdb, limited to in-frame sequences with V and J called. Missing clones are a known gap in these copies; in checked studies unresolved V genes cover under half, and the rest lacks a known reason. The D gene and trimming were derived from the DNA, and the V and J assignments and clone size from that table. The sample yields some 99,000 clones; approximately 81% were counted once. Clones ranked in the top ten supply around 10% of the sample.

In regard to this clone: Its recognized antigen is unknown. Base qualities are missing; no much larger clone stands one base away.

As encoded in the germline V gene, CDR1 is MDHEN while CDR2 is SYDVKM. Ends trimmed: V by 6 bases, J by 4 bases; bases unmatched to a gene: 9. The CDR3, cysteine through phenylalanine, is 15 amino acids long. Of the read, only the CDR3 DNA is kept; its 45 bases are in frame from base 1. Each collaborating institution followed its own protocols to collect whole blood in K2EDTA tubes. For TCRbeta analysis, collaborators shipped samples as frozen whole blood, isolated PBMCs, or DNA extracted from either of those sample types. This TCR came from a woman of 80 years or more with acute or convalescent COVID-19. Here the chain combines TRBV28 and TRBJ1-2; TRBD1 lines up with 9 middle nucleotides. Sequencing was done on a sample of peripheral blood. Here is the DNA: TGTGCCAGCAGGATCATACAGGGGGCGATCTATGGCTACACCTTC. Its coded protein is CASRIIQGAIYGYTF.